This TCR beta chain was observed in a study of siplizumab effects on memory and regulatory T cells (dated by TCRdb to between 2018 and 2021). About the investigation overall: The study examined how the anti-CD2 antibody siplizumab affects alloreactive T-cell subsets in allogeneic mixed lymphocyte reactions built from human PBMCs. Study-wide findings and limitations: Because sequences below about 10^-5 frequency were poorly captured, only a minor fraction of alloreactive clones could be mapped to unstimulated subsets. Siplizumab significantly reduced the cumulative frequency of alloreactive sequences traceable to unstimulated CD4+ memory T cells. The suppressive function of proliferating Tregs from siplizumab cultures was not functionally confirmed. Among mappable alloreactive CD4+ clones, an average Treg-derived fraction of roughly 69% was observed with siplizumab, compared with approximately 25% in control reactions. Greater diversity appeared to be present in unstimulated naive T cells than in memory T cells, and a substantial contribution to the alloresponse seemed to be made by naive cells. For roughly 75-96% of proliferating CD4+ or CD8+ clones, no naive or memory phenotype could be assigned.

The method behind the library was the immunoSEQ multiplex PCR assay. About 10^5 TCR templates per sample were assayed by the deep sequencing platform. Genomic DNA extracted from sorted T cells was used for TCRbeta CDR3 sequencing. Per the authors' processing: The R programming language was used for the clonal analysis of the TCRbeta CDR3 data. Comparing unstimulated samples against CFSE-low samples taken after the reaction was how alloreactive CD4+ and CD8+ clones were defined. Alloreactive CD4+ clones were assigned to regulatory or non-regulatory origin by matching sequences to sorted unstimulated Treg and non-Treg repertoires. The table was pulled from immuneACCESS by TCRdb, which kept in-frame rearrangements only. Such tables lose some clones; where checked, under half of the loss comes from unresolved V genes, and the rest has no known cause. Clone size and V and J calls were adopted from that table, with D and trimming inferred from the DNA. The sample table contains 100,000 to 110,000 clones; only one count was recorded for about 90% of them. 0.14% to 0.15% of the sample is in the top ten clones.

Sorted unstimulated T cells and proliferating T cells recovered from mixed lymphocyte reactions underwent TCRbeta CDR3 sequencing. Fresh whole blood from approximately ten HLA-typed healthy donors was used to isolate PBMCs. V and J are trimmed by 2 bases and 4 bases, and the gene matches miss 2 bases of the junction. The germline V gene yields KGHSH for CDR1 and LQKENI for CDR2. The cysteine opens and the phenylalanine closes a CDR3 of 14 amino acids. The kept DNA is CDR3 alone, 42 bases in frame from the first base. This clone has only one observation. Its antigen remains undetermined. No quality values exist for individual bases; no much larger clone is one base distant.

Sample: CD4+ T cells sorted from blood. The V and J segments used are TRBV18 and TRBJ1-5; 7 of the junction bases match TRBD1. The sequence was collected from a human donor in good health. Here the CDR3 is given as CASSPGTANQPQHF. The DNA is TGTGCCAGCTCACCAGGGACAGCAAATCAGCCCCAGCATTTT.